This T cell receptor (beta chain) stems from a study of STAT5B mutations in CD4+ large granular lymphocyte leukemia (dated by TCRdb to between 2021 and 2024). Regarding the study in general: Where cryopreserved patient cells were available, CD8+ cells were depleted first, followed by selection with anti-CD4 microbeads. The study compared the TCRbeta repertoires of patients with CD4+ T-cell large granular lymphocyte leukemia against the TCRbeta repertoires of healthy blood donors. Flow cytometry on FACSCanto II or FACSVerse confirmed that purified fractions exceeded 95% purity among lymphocytes.

Cut back by 0 bases and 2 bases, the V and J ends lie 13 bases apart. CDR1 and CDR2 were assigned from the germline V gene (reference sequence) as LNHNV and YYDKDF. The CDR3, cysteine through phenylalanine, is 16 amino acids long. Left in the record is the CDR3 DNA by itself, 48 bases read in frame from the first base. CD4+ T-LGLL patients were recruited from hematology units in Padova (Italy), Helsinki (Finland) and Shinshu (Japan). Depending on what sample material was available, patient samples were either unselected PBMC or bead-purified CD4+, CD4+CD8+, CD57+ or CD56+ fractions. Somatic STAT5B mutation profiles obtained by deep amplicon sequencing of the same DNA used for patient TCRbeta data were integrated with the patient TCRbeta data. All TCR-sequenced material derived from peripheral blood: patient blood samples and healthy donor buffy coats. Peripheral blood mononuclear cells were isolated by Ficoll-Hypaque gradient centrifugation. Genomic DNA was extracted using the Gentra Puregene Cell and Tissue kit, and a Qubit 2.0 fluorometer was used to quantify it.

The immunoSEQ assay at survey resolution was used to sequence TCRbeta rearrangements from genomic DNA. The published analysis was carried out like this. Clonotypes representing more than 5% of the repertoire were considered putative leukemic clones, and 59 such clones were identified across 27 patients. In the TCR sequencing data, the smallest productive clonotype frequency that could be detected was 2.59 x 10-5. Analyses included only productive TCRbeta rearrangements, meaning complete and in-frame sequences. The clonality of each sample was calculated as Simpson clonality in the immunoSEQ Analyzer version 3.0. Clones were categorized by frequency as very rare, small, medium, large (1-20%) or hyperexpanded (>20%). Generation probabilities were estimated with OLGA 1.2.3, V-gene circos plots were generated with VDJtools, specificities were searched for in VDJdb, and CDR3 motifs were identified with GLIPH. TCRdb obtained this table from immuneACCESS and retained in-frame rearrangements with V and J assigned. These tables miss some clones; where compared with another copy, unresolved V genes account for less than half of the shortfall, and the remainder is unexplained. Clonal size and the V and J genes are those of that table, whereas D and trimming came from the DNA. The sample includes about 4,100 clones, with 76% observed a single time. The biggest ten clones account for around 74% of the sample.

The paper's findings and limits, for the study overall: Data were not HLA-matched; higher clonality in CD4+ versus CD8+ T-LGLL could reflect the relatively small sample size. Greater clonality appeared to be present in CD4-sorted patient repertoires than in healthy CD4+ repertoires, and the difference was retained after the putative leukemic clones were removed. Enrichment of TRBV06-family usage was observed among the top patient clones (8/27) relative to healthy controls (2/35). Heterogeneous cell sources were used for patients, and only five to seven CD4-sorted patient samples were included in the clonality comparison with healthy controls. Main leukemic clonotypes were private to each patient, although 20% to 25% of the main leukemic clonotypes were found at low frequency in the non-leukemic repertoires of other patients.

Details on this clone: Its antigen remains unidentified. Qualities for individual bases were not recorded, and no much larger clone is one base off.

The specimen was PBMCs. Recombination linked TRBV15 to TRBJ1-2; the D gene identity is not certain. This receptor was obtained from a man between 65 and 85 years old with CD4+ T-cell large granular lymphocyte leukemia. The DNA sequence reads TGTGCCACCAGCAGAGATCGTATAGGGTTCAACTATGGCTACACCTTC. Its amino acids are CATSRDRIGFNYGYTF.